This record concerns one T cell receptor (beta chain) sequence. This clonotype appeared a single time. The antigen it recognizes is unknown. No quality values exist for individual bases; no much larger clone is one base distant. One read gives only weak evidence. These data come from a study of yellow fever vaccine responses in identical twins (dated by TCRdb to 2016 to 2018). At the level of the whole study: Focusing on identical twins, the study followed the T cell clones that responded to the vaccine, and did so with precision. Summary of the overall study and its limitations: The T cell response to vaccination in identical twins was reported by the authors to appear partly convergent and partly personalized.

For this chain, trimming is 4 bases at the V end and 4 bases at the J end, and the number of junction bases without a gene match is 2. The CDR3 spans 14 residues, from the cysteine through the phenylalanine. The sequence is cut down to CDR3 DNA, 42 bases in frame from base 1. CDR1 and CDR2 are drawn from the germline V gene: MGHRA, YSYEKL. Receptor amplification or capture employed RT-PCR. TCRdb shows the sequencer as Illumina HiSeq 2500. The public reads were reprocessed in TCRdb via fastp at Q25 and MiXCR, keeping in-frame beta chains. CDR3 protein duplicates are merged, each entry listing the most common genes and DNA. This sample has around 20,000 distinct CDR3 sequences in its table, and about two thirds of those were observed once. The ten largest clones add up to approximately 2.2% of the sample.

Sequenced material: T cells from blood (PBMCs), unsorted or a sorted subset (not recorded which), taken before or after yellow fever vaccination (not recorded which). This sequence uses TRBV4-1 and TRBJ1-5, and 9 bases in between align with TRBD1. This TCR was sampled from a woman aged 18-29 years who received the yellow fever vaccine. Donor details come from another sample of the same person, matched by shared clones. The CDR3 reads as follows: CASSPTGGNQPQHF. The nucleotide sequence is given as TGCGCCAGCAGCCCGACAGGGGGTAATCAGCCCCAGCATTTT.